This TCR beta chain originates from a study of cytomegalovirus exposure and HLA in healthy donors (dated by TCRdb to the late 2010s). Broadly, across the study: According to an earlier analysis of several hundred of the donors, roughly 180 million T cells yielded 117 million unique TCR beta sequences and about 300 Gb of sequence data. Approximately 300 gigabases of sequencing data and roughly 80 million unique TCR sequences made up an early release that covered nearly 650 HLA-typed donors. Of the 300 to 500 genotyped donors, roughly 80% were placed in the genetic ancestry cluster associated with self-reported Caucasian donors. The study aimed to test whether cataloging public T cell receptors could reveal signatures of past pathogen exposure. The study used immunosequencing to profile the T cell repertoires of several hundred subjects and linked those repertoires to cytomegalovirus serostatus. Besides the first cohort of approximately 710 subjects, a separate validation cohort made up of roughly 120 different subjects was used. To predict cytomegalovirus infection status, the study combined high-throughput TCR immunosequencing, statistical association of individual TCRs with disease status, and machine learning. A later analysis re-examined previously published TCR beta repertoires from roughly 650 donors and added high-resolution HLA genotyping to investigate patterns of TCR occurrence. Rather than drawing on any new phenotypic data, the later analysis identified candidate immune exposures from TCR beta sequences and the way those sequences occurred across donors. To decide whether each TCR beta V gene segment behaved as functional or pseudogenic, an earlier analysis of some 600 of the donors relied on high-throughput TCR beta sequencing. Donor age, sex, ethnicity and CMV serostatus were collected together with the repertoire data. A later genetic analysis used genome-wide SNP genotypes for about 65% of the 666 donors, treating that subset as a discovery cohort. Every repertoire in the discovery cohort had been generated on one and the same sequencing platform. Both class I and class II loci were covered by HLA typing, at four-digit resolution. The number of typed donors differed by locus: about 620-640 for A, B, C, DRB1 and DQB1; 500 to 550 for DQA1; some 610 for DPA1; and around 470 for DPB1. Because of strong linkage in the cohort, roughly five DR-DQ haplotypes were treated as single units for association and clustering. Among roughly 400 genotyped donors of the cohort, an average of around 250,000 unique TCR beta nucleotide sequences was sequenced per donor, of which about 19% were non-productive. The paper as a whole reports these results and caveats: Because some donors lacked HLA typing at each locus, the association tests relied only on the typed subset. The 87-base-pair reads could not distinguish some IMGT-functional V segments, including TRBV6-2 and TRBV6-3, so those segments were excluded. Cytomegalovirus status was reported to be diagnosed by the classifier with high specificity and sensitivity in both the original and validation cohorts. In a later analysis, 15,000 to 20,000 TCR beta sequences were associated with specific HLA alleles at a false discovery rate of 0.05. In the study, around 150 TCR beta chains were listed as associated with cytomegalovirus. According to a later analysis, most CMV-associated TCR beta chains appeared to be HLA-restricted, and the HLA associations seemed to be driven largely by CMV exposure. Correlated functional status among segregating V segments might be attributable to linkage disequilibrium, but an unknown experimental factor could not be ruled out. In a later analysis, HLA-associated TCR beta chains were found to be more clonally expanded and to have lower generation probabilities than equally common non-associated chains. A later genetic analysis associated a missense DCLRE1C variant with V-gene and J-gene trimming of TCR beta chains, and an independent cohort replicated the association. It was suggested by the authors that the approach could potentially be generalized to other disease states and immunological phenotypes. The cohort was sequenced for TCR beta chains only, and without alpha or paired-chain data the features that could be detected were limited. Because counts were too low, roughly 17 rarely observed V segments, including chromosome 9 orphons, were left out of the earlier analysis of 587 of the donors. Strong co-occurrence of HLA alleles, especially DR and DQ, made assigning TCR associations to individual alleles difficult. Most TCR sequences were seen in very few donors, while some public TCRs were found in many individuals. A cluster of highly shared sequence variants was judged likely to represent a technical artifact of the sequencing pipeline. CMV serostatus was the only immune exposure information available for the cohort. In a later analysis, TCR association rates were found to vary across HLA loci, with the most associated TCRs seen for DRB1 alleles and the fewest for HLA-C alleles. Broadly in line with IMGT annotations, most TCR beta V segments showed up in productive rearrangements about 87% or about 30% of the time in an earlier analysis of approximately 640 of the donors. Presence/absence analyses assumed roughly uniform sequencing depth across donors, an assumption that may not hold. A later genetic analysis reported fewer N-insertions in productive TCRs among donors in an Asian-associated ancestry cluster than the approximately 670-donor mean. A further reported finding was that TCR beta sequences accurately predicted the HLA-A and HLA-B alleles for most subjects in the first cohort. A few of the identified cytomegalovirus-associated TCR beta chains were confirmed in vitro to be specific for cytomegalovirus antigens. According to a later analysis, parvovirus B19, influenza, CMV and Epstein-Barr virus appeared linked to several top co-occurrence clusters.

This clone has just a few counts. It has no known antigen specificity. Base qualities are not provided; no much larger clone lies one nucleotide away. The CDR3 holds 14 amino acids from the cysteine to the phenylalanine. Only the CDR3 DNA stays, 42 bases, in frame from base 1. CDR1 SGHDT and CDR2 YYEEEE were looked up in the germline V gene. The V and J ends are trimmed by 0 bases and 3 bases, leaving 10 bases between them. The library was made by the immunoSEQ multiplex PCR assay. The multiplex PCR relied on a mix of 60 forward primers for TCR Vbeta segments and 13 reverse primers for TCR Jbeta segments. Amplification of the CDR3 region of rearranged TCR beta genes was performed with a multiplex PCR assay on genomic DNA. The amplified TCR beta libraries were sequenced on the Illumina HiSeq System as 87-base-pair reads. As for the authors' bioinformatics: In a later analysis, 70 million to 95 million unique TCR beta chains were counted across the 500 to 700 repertoires, and approximately 9.9 million of these chains were shared by at least two donors. To remove PCR and sequencing errors, raw reads were error-corrected and collapsed into unique sequences using a nearest-neighbor algorithm that merged closely related sequences. V, D and J gene segments were assigned by aligning CDR3 sequences to IMGT reference sequences. For a sequence to be retained, a match of at least six nucleotides to both a V gene segment and a J gene segment was required. Rearrangements were called productive when the CDR3 lacked stop codons and stayed in frame with V and J; all others were non-productive. CDR3 was defined by IMGT convention, running from the second conserved V-encoded cysteine to the conserved J-encoded phenylalanine. Sequences without an unambiguous match to a single V gene segment were excluded from the earlier analysis of about 600 of the donors. In an earlier analysis of approximately 610 of the donors, V segments were called functional above 56.7% productive rearrangements and were called segregating when the between-donor standard deviation exceeded 5%. To diagnose cytomegalovirus status from the catalog of TCR beta chain sequences, a statistical classification framework was built. In a later analysis, V and J genes were assigned by comparing TCR nucleotide sequences against IMGT/GENE-DB human TR gene sequences. A later analysis assigned CDR3 sequences and most-parsimonious VDJ recombination scenarios with the TCRdist pipeline. In a later analysis, each TCR beta chain was defined by its CDR3 amino acid sequence together with its V-gene family, and reads without a unique V-gene family were excluded. To address suspected cross-contamination and a sequencing artifact, a later analysis removed 592 highly shared, low-generation-probability nucleotide sequences. In a later analysis, a clonal expansion index for each public chain was calculated from normalized within-repertoire ranks of inferred template counts. In a later analysis, generation probabilities were computed using a VDJ recombination model fitted to out-of-frame rearrangements, and the results were checked against IGoR. Hypergeometric tests were used in a later analysis to score TCR-TCR, TCR-HLA and TCR-CMV co-occurrence, with a repertoire-size bias correction applied to the TCR pairs. A later analysis estimated false discovery rates by permuting HLA or CMV assignments 20 times. In a later analysis, co-occurring TCRs were grouped using DBSCAN, with TCRdist sequence similarity added in when clustering inside HLA-allele-positive subsets. Repertoires with fewer than 30,000 or more than 120,000 public chains, plus five repertoires with anomalous nucleotide sharing, were excluded from co-occurrence clustering. TCRdb carries this immuneACCESS record with in-frame sequences only. Its versions omit some clonotypes, under half of them owing to an unresolved V gene in the studies checked, with the rest unexplained. V and J calls and clone size are as listed in that table; D and trimming were resolved from the DNA. Present in this sample are about 190,000 clones, more than 70% of which were seen just once. Of the sample, approximately 5% falls within the top ten clones.

In total, around 600 healthy bone marrow donors made up the cohort. Cohort members were all nominally healthy when sampled, although unrecorded immune exposures were likely present. The donor was CMV seropositive and was included in the group of approximately 310 seropositive cohort members. Each donor provided a peripheral blood sample, and peripheral blood mononuclear cells were used for TCR beta sequencing. Genomic DNA was extracted from the blood cell samples with the Qiagen DNeasy Blood Extraction Kit. This clonotype was sampled from a man under 40 in good health and CMV-seropositive. Sequenced input: PBMCs. The sequence links TRBV5-6 to TRBJ2-7; the best D guess is TRBD1, with 5 bases matching. The DNA is as follows: TGTGCCAGCAGCTTGGCTTGGGGCGTCTACGAGCAGTACTTC. It encodes CASSLAWGVYEQYF. When the CDR3 is completed using the reference TRBV5-6 and TRBJ2-7 genes on either side, the full variable domain is DAGVTQSPTHLIKTRGQQVTLRCSPKSGHDTVSWYQQALGQGPQFIFQYYEEEERQRGNFPDRFSGHQFPNYSSELNVNALLLGDSALYLCASSLAWGVYEQYFGPGTRLTVT.